A single sample gave rise to the 2 T cell receptor beta chains below, sequenced in a study of cytomegalovirus exposure and HLA in healthy donors (dated by TCRdb to between 2016 and 2019). The method was the immunoSEQ multiplex PCR assay. For the multiplex PCR, a mixture combining 60 forward primers for TCR Vbeta segments and 13 reverse primers for TCR Jbeta segments was used. TCRdb took this table from immuneACCESS and kept in-frame rearrangements with V and J called. Such tables lack part of the clones; where checked against another copy, unresolved V genes explain under half of the gap, and the rest is unexplained. Across this sample there are 150,000 or so clones, with nearly 80% seen only once. Under 4% of the sample is held by the ten biggest clonotypes. The source material was PBMCs. Receptors were obtained from a woman aged 40 to 55 in good health and CMV-seronegative.

The table lists this clone with a few counts. The chain uses TRBV6-6 and TRBJ2-1; the D gene is possibly TRBD1 (6 bases). V was shortened by 4 bases and J by 4 bases, with 11 bases between the two germline ends. This CDR3 is built from 14 residues. The germline gives CDR1 MNHNY, CDR2 SVGAGI (reference sequence). CDR3 in DNA: TGTGCCAGCAGTTGGGACATCCAATACAATGAGCAGTTCTTC. Translating it yields CASSWDIQYNEQFF.

This clone is a singleton in its sample. The chain is built from TRBV7-8 and TRBJ2-3, with 8 bases that match TRBD1. Trimming cost V 2 bases and J 3 bases; bases outside gene matches: 7. This CDR3 spans 16 amino acids. Germline CDR1 SGHVS, CDR2 FQNEAQ. Written as DNA, the CDR3 is TGTGCCAGCAGCTTAACCGGGACAGGTCTGACAGATACGCAGTATTTT. Its protein product is CASSLTGTGLTDTQYF. The whole variable domain, remainder taken from reference TRBV7-8 and TRBJ2-3, is GAGVSQSPRYKVAKRGQDVALRCDPISGHVSLFWYQQALGQGPEFLTYFQNEAQLDKSGLPSDRFFAERPEGSVSTLKIQRTQQEDSAVYLCASSLTGTGLTDTQYFGPGTRLTVL.